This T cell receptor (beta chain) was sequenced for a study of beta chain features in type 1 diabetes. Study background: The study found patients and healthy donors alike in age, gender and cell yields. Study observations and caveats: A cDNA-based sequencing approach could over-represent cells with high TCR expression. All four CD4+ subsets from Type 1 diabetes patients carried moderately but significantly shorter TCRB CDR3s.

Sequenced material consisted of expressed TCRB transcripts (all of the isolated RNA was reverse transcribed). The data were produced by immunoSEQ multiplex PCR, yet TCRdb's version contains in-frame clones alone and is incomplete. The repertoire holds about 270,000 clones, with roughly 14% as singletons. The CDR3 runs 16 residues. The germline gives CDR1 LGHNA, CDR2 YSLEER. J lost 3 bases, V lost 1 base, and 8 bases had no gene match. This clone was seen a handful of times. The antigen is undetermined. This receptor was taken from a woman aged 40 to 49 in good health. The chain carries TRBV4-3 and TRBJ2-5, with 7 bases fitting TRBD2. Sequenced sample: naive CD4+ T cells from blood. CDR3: CASSQGERGGKETQYF. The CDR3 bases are TGCGCCAGCAGCCAAGGAGAGCGGGGAGGGAAAGAGACCCAGTACTTC.